This T cell receptor beta chain came from a study of blood T cell repertoires in COVID-19. Across the study: Sample material is recorded as cDNA or gDNA derived from T cells, B-cell-depleted T cells, or PBMCs.

From germline, CDR1 is SGHRS and CDR2 YFSETQ. There are 16 residues in the CDR3. Trimming at V came to 1 base and at J to 7 bases, leaving 14 bases not matched to a gene. In the original processing: Using reference gene primer amplification, nucleated cell counts were estimated. Generated by immunoSEQ multiplex PCR, the TCRdb table keeps only in-frame clones and is missing some. V and J calls and clone size follow that table, whereas D and trimming were derived from the DNA. The data contain 70,000 to 95,000 clones, about 90% of them singletons. Sample: peripheral blood. This chain connects TRBV5-1 to TRBJ2-7, with TRBD1 identical over 7 bases. This receptor was taken from a man in his fifties with COVID-19, enrolled during active disease. In nucleotides, the CDR3 is TGCGCCAGCAGCTTGTGGGACAGTTCCTCGATGGGGGAGCAGTACTTC. The encoded protein is CASSLWDSSSMGEQYF.